What follows are 23 T cell receptor beta chains derived from one specimen sequenced in a study of blood T cell repertoires in COVID-19. The method was immunoSEQ multiplex PCR; TCRdb's version includes in-frame clones alone and lacks a portion of them. The sample lists approximately 490,000 clones; about 85% were seen once. The specimen was PBMCs or T cells enriched from blood (not recorded which). These receptors originate from a woman aged 60 to 75 who had recovered from COVID-19.

V gene TRBV29-1 combines with J gene TRBJ2-3; 9 nucleotides agree with TRBD1. Germline V gives CDR1 SQVTM, CDR2 ANQGSEA. CDR3 length: 18 residues. J lost 0 bases, V lost 4 bases, and 14 bases had no gene match. The CDR3 DNA reads TGCAGCGTTGTACGGTTCGGGACAGGGCTAGTCAGCACAGATACGCAGTATTTT. This encodes CSVVRFGTGLVSTDTQYF.

This chain connects TRBV2 to TRBJ1-1; D remains ambiguous. V was shortened by 6 bases and J by 10 bases, with 12 bases between the two germline ends. The CDR3 runs 11 residues. Looked up from germline, CDR1 is SNHLY and CDR2 is FYNNEI. This chain's CDR3 is CASSLGGLAFF. The CDR3 region has the DNA TGTGCCAGCAGCCTCGGAGGGTTAGCTTTCTTT.

This chain uses TRBV9 with TRBJ1-4; a weak D match, TRBD1 (5 bases). The germline V and J ends were trimmed by 4 bases and 4 bases, with 14 bases remaining between them. In germline, CDR1 is SGDLS, CDR2 YYNGEE. CDR3 length: 15 amino acids. The CDR3 DNA sequence: TGTGCCAGCAGCCTGACCTGGGGCCTTAATGAAAAACTGTTTTTT. Protein product: CASSLTWGLNEKLFF.

The chain recombines TRBV7-8 with TRBJ1-2; 10 bases line up with TRBD1. Germline trimming cut 5 bases from V and 3 bases from J; bases unmatched to any gene: 15. CDR1 and CDR2 (germline): SGHVS, FQNEAQ. This CDR3 has 18 residues. This CDR3 is CASSPRGQGERGHYGYTF. CDR3 nucleotide sequence: TGTGCCAGCAGCCCTCGAGGACAGGGGGAGCGAGGTCACTATGGCTACACCTTC.

The chain employs TRBV30 and TRBJ1-1; D call uncertain. Germline loops: CDR1 GTSNPN, CDR2 SVGIG (reference sequence). This CDR3 spans 13 amino acids. Trimming removed 6 bases from V and 7 bases from J, with 18 bases in between. CDR3 sequence reads: CACTLSWQYEAFF. The CDR3 nucleotides are TGTGCCTGCACGCTTTCATGGCAATATGAAGCTTTCTTT.

This chain joins TRBV29-1 and TRBJ1-1; 7 bases map to TRBD1. V dropped 0 bases and J dropped 8; count of bases not matched to a gene: 6. The CDR3 sequence is 13 residues long. Looked up from germline, CDR1 is SQVTM and CDR2 is ANQGSEA. CDR3 region: CSVEEPSGQEAFF. CDR3 coding DNA: TGCAGCGTTGAAGAACCGTCGGGACAGGAAGCTTTCTTT.

The genes are TRBV25-1 and TRBJ2-1, with D maybe TRBD1 (6 bases). The CDR3 runs 14 residues. Germline lookup yields CDR1 MGHDK and CDR2 SYGVNS. With 4 bases removed from V and 3 bases from J, the gap between germline ends came to 10 bases. CDR3 bases: TGTGCCAGCAGTGGACAGGTTCGCTACAATGAGCAGTTCTTC. Translation gives CASSGQVRYNEQFF.

The V gene is TRBV11-2, the J gene TRBJ1-3; 8 bases are a match to TRBD1. Per the germline V gene, CDR1 is SGHAT and CDR2 is FQNNGV. This CDR3 region has 16 residues. The V gene end was trimmed by 1 base and the J gene end by 1 base; junction bases not matched to a gene: 3. CDR3 DNA: TGTGCCAGCAGCTTAGGACAGGGGTTATCTGGAAACACCATATATTTT. Its protein product is CASSLGQGLSGNTIYF.

The rearrangement links TRBV5-4 to TRBJ2-5, with 7 bases matching TRBD2. Germline V CDR1 and CDR2: SGHNT, YYREEE (reference sequence). The CDR3 spans 14 residues. J lost 6 bases, V lost 0 bases, and 5 bases had no gene match. This CDR3 reads CASSLGGGGKTQYF. The DNA of the CDR3 is TGTGCCAGCAGCTTGGGTGGCGGGGGAAAGACCCAGTACTTC.

The chain is built from TRBV5-4 and TRBJ1-2; no definite D call. CDR1 and CDR2 (germline): SGHNT, YYREEE (reference sequence). Between the trimmed V and J ends, which lost 0 bases and 0 bases, there was a span of 9 bases. CDR3 length equals 15 residues. The CDR3 protein is CASSLAPSANYGYTF. The CDR3 nucleotides read TGTGCCAGCAGCTTGGCCCCATCGGCTAACTATGGCTACACCTTC.

The chain combines TRBV6-5 with TRBJ1-6; weak D call: TRBD1 (5 bases). This CDR3 contains 15 residues. V was cut by 5 bases and J by 4 bases, with 12 bases left in between. Per germline, CDR1 MNHEY and CDR2 SVGAGI. CDR3 sequence: CASSLRGNYNSPLHF. CDR3 coding DNA: TGTGCCAGCAGTCTAAGGGGCAATTATAATTCACCCCTCCACTTT.

The V gene is TRBV6-5, the J gene TRBJ1-1, with D hard to call. The V gene's germline CDR1 is MNHEY and CDR2 SVGAGI. The CDR3 runs to 12 residues. V shed 5 bases and J shed 1 base, with 5 bases lying between them. For the CDR3, the DNA is TGTGCCAGCAGTAACAGGAACACTGAAGCTTTCTTT. This gives the protein CASSNRNTEAFF.

This sequence joins TRBV24-1 and TRBJ2-3; TRBD2 matches at 13 bases. The germline V gene has CDR1 KGHDR and CDR2 SFDVKD. This CDR3 is 16 amino acids long. V shed 1 base, J shed 7 bases, and the junction held 4 bases outside the gene matches. The CDR3 DNA reads TGTGCCACCAGTGATTTTACTAGCGGGGGGGCCAATACGCAGTATTTT. Translation gives CATSDFTSGGANTQYF.

The chain combines TRBV12-3 or TRBV12-4 with TRBJ1-4; D not certain. V lost 0 bases to trimming and J lost 7 bases, with 6 bases between them. The CDR3 length is 13 residues. CDR3 in amino acids: CASSLAGSEKLFF. CDR3 coding DNA: TGTGCCAGCAGTTTAGCGGGGAGTGAAAAACTGTTTTTT.

The chain carries TRBV11-2 and TRBJ1-3, with D uncertain. The CDR3 covers 14 residues. V was pared by 7 bases and J by 0 bases, with 10 bases between. Germline lookup yields CDR1 SGHAT and CDR2 FQNNGV. The CDR3 region is CASTEVISGNTIYF. The CDR3 region has the DNA TGTGCCAGCACCGAGGTTATCTCTGGAAACACCATATATTTT. The full variable domain, in which reference TRBV11-2 and TRBJ1-3 provide the parts outside the CDR3, is EAGVAQSPRYKIIEKRQSVAFWCNPISGHATLYWYQQILGQGPKLLIQFQNNGVVDDSQLPKDRFSAERLKGVDSTLKIQPAKLEDSAVYLCASTEVISGNTIYFGEGSWLTVV.

The genes are TRBV30 and TRBJ1-2; TRBD1 agrees at 7 bases. Germline V gene data show CDR1 as GTSNPN and CDR2 as SVGIG (reference sequence). Trimming cost V 4 bases and J 2 bases; bases outside gene matches: 7. There are 14 residues in the CDR3. The chain's CDR3 is CAWNAGQKNYGYTF. The CDR3 bases are TGTGCCTGGAATGCGGGACAGAAAAACTATGGCTACACCTTC.

This clone turned up a few times. The V and J genes are TRBV15 and TRBJ2-3; D possibly corresponds to TRBD1 (5 bases). The V gene lost 8 bases and the J gene lost 0 bases, with 12 bases spanning the gap. The CDR3 sequence is 14 residues long. Germline CDR1 LNHNV, CDR2 YYDKDF (reference sequence). The CDR3 loop is CATGRWGSTDTQYF. In nucleotides, the CDR3 is TGTGCCACCGGGCGTTGGGGCAGCACAGATACGCAGTATTTT.

The chain recombines TRBV4-1 with TRBJ1-1; a possible D gene is TRBD1 (6 bases). Germline CDR1 reads MGHRA; CDR2 reads YSYEKL. CDR3 size: 16 residues. Deletions cut 0 bases from V and 4 bases from J, with 15 bases between. The CDR3 region is CASSQETGMVGTEAFF. The CDR3 DNA is TGCGCCAGCAGCCAAGAAACAGGGATGGTGGGCACTGAAGCTTTCTTT.

The chain couples TRBV27 to TRBJ1-2; D possibly corresponds to TRBD1 (5 bases). The germline V gene encodes CDR1 MNHEY and CDR2 SMNVEV (reference sequence). The CDR3 totals 14 residues. V was clipped by 2 bases and J by 7 bases, with 14 bases between them. The CDR3, as DNA: TGTGCCAGCAGTTTAAACAGGTCGGGGGGTGGCTACACCTTC. Protein product: CASSLNRSGGGYTF.

This chain joins TRBV4-1 and TRBJ1-1, with unresolved D. Germline CDR1 and CDR2: MGHRA and YSYEKL. The ends were cut back, 4 bases at V and 0 bases at J, with 12 bases in the middle. The CDR3 loop spans 15 amino acids. CDR3 residues: CASSPGTAMNTEAFF. The CDR3 DNA follows: TGCGCCAGCAGCCCCGGTACAGCCATGAACACTGAAGCTTTCTTT.

The rearrangement links TRBV5-1 to TRBJ1-5; D remains ambiguous. Germline V CDR1 and CDR2: SGHRS, YFSETQ. The CDR3 covers 14 residues. The germline V and J ends were trimmed by 4 bases and 0 bases, with 8 bases remaining between them. DNA for the CDR3: TGCGCCAGCAGCCCGACATCTAGCAATCAGCCCCAGCATTTT. It specifies CASSPTSSNQPQHF.

The chain recombines TRBV2 with TRBJ1-5; D unclear. CDR1 and CDR2 from the germline V gene are SNHLY and FYNNEI. This CDR3 is built from 12 residues. V was trimmed by 5 bases and J by 6 bases, leaving 8 bases between them. The CDR3 here is CASSSHIQPQHF. CDR3 nucleotide sequence: TGTGCCAGCAGTTCCCACATTCAGCCCCAGCATTTT.

The CDR3 here is CASSQYGQGNTIYF. CDR3 bases: TGCGCCAGCAGCCAATATGGACAGGGAAACACCATATATTTT. V is TRBV4-1 and J is TRBJ1-3; TRBD1 is a possible D gene (6 bases). The V gene's germline CDR1 is MGHRA and CDR2 YSYEKL. Trimming cost V 2 bases and J 4 bases, with 9 bases left between them. This CDR3 comprises 14 residues.